Sequencing of this T cell receptor (beta chain) was carried out in a study of OX40 agonist ivuxolimab in advanced cancers. Generated by immunoSEQ multiplex PCR, the TCRdb table keeps only in-frame clones and is missing some. The sample lists tens of thousands of clones; 70% to 90% were seen once. V was pared by 2 bases and J by 4 bases, with 14 bases between. Germline lookup yields CDR1 MDHEN and CDR2 SYDVKM. The CDR3 length is 15 residues. Specimen: CD4+ or CD8+ T cells sorted from blood, collected in a trial of the OX40 agonist ivuxolimab. The receptor was derived from an adult with an advanced solid tumor such as melanoma, head and neck, liver or kidney cancer. The rearrangement uses TRBV28 and TRBJ1-2; D gene unclear. This CDR3 reads CASSLNAPNTYGYTF. The CDR3, as DNA: TGTGCCAGCAGTTTAAATGCCCCTAACACCTATGGCTACACCTTC.